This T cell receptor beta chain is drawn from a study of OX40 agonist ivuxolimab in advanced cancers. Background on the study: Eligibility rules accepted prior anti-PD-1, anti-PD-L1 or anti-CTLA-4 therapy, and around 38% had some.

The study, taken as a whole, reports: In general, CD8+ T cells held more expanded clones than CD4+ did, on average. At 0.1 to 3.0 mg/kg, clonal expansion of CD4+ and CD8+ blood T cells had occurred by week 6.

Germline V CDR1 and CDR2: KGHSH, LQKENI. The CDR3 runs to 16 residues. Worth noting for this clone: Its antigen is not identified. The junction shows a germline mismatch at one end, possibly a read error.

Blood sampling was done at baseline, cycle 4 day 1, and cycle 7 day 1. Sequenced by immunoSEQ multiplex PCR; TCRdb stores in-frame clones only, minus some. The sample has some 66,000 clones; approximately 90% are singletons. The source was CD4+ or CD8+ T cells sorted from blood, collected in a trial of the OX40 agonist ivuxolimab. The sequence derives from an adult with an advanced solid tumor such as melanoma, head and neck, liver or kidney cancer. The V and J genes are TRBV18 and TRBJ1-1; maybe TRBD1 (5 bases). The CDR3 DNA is TGTGCCAGCTCACCCCGGGGCCTTGAAGCGTACACGGAAGCTTTCTTT. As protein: CASSPRGLEAYTEAFF.